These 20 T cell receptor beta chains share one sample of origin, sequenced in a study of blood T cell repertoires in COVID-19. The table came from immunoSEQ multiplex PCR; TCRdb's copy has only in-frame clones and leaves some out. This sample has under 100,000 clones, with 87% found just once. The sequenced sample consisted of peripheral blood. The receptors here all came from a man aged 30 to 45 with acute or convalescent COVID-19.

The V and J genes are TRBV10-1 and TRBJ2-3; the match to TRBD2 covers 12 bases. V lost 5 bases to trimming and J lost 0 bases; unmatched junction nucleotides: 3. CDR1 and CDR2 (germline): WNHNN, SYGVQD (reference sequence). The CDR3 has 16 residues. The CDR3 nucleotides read TGCGCCAGCAGTCCAGGACTAGCGGGAAGCACAGATACGCAGTATTTT. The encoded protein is CASSPGLAGSTDTQYF.

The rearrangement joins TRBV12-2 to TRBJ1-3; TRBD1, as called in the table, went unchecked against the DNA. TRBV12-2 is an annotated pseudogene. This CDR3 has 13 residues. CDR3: CASILGRGNTIYF. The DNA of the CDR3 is TGTGCAAGCATCTTGGGGCGTGGAAACACCATATATTTT.

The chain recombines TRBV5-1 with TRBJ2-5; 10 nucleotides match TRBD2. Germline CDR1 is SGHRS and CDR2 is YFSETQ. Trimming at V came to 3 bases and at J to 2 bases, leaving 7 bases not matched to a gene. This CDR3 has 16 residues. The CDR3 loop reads CASSSASGSGQETQYF. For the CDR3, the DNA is TGCGCCAGCAGCTCGGCTAGCGGGAGTGGGCAAGAGACCCAGTACTTC.

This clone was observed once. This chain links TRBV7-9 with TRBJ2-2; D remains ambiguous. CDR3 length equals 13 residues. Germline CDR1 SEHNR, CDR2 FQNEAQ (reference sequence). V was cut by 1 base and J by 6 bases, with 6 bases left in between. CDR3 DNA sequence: TGTGCCAGCAGCTTAGATGGAGCCGGGGAGCTGTTTTTT. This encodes CASSLDGAGELFF.

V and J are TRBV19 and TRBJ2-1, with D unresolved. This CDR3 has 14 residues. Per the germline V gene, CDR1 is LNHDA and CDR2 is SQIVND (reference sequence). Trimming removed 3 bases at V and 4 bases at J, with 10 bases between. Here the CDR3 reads CASSISTAYNEQFF. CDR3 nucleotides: TGTGCCAGTAGTATTTCAACAGCTTACAATGAGCAGTTCTTC.

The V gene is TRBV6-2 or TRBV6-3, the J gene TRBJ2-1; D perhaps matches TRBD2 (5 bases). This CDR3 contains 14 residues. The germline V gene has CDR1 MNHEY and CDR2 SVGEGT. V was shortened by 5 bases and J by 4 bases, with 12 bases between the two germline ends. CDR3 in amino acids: CASSPFPGYNEQFF. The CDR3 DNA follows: TGTGCCAGCAGTCCCTTCCCGGGATACAATGAGCAGTTCTTC.

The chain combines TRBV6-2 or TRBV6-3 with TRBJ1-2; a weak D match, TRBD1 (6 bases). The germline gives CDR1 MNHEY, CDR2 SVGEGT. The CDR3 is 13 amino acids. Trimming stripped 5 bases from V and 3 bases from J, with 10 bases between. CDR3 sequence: CASSPQGDYGYTF. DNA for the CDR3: TGTGCCAGCAGTCCACAGGGAGACTATGGCTACACCTTC.

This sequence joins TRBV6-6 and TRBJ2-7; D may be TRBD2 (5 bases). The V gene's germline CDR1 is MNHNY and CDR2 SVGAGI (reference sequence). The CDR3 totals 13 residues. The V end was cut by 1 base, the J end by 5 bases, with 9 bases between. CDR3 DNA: TGTGCCAGCAGTTACTACCCCGGGAACGAGCAGTACTTC. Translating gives CASSYYPGNEQYF.

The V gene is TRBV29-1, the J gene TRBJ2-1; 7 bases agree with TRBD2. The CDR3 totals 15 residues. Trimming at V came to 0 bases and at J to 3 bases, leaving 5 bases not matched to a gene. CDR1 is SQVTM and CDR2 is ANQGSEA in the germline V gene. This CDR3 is CSVEDRTSFYNEQFF. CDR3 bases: TGCAGCGTTGAAGATCGGACTAGTTTCTACAATGAGCAGTTCTTC.

CDR3 in DNA: TGTGCCAGCAGCTTAGCGGGAGCCGGGACAGATACGCAGTATTTT. As protein: CASSLAGAGTDTQYF. V usage is TRBV11-3 and J usage is TRBJ2-3, with a weak D call TRBD2 (6 bases). The CDR3 covers 15 residues. The germline CDR1 and CDR2 sequences are SGHNT and YENEEA. V lost 1 base, J lost 3 bases, and 11 bases lay in between.

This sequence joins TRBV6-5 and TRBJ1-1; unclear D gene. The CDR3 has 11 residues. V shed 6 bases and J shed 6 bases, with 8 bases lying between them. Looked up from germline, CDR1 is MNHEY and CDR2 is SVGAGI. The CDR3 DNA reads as TGTGCCAGCAGGCCCAGTCCTGAAGCTTTCTTT. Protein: CASRPSPEAFF.

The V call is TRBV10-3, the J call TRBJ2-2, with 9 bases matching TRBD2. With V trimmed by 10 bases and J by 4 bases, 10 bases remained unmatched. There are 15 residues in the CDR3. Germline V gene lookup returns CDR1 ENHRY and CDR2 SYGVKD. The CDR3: CATETGTSSTGELFF. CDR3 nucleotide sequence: TGTGCCACCGAAACCGGGACTAGCAGCACCGGGGAGCTGTTTTTT.

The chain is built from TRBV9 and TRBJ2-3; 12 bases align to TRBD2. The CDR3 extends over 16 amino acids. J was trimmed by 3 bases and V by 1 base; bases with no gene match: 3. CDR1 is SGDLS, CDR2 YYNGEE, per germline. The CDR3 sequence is CASSVPTSGRTDTQYF. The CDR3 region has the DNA TGTGCCAGCAGCGTACCGACTAGCGGGAGAACAGATACGCAGTATTTT.

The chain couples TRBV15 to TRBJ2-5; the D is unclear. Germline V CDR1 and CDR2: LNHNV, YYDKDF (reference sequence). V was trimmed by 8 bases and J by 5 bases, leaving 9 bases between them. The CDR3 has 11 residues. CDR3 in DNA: TGTGCCACCGGGCCCAGGGAGACCCAGTACTTC. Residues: CATGPRETQYF.

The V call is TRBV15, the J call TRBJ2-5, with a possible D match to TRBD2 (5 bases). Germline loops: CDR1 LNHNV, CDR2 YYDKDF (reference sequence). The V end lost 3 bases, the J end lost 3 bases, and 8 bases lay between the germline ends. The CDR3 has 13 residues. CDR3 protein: CATSRERKETQYF. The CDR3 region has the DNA TGTGCCACCAGCAGGGAGCGGAAAGAGACCCAGTACTTC.

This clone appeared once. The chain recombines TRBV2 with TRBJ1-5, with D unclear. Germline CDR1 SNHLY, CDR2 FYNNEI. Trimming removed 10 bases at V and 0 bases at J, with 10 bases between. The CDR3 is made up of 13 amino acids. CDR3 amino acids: CAISLDSNQPQHF. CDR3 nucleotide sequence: TGTGCCATTAGCCTAGATAGCAATCAGCCCCAGCATTTT.

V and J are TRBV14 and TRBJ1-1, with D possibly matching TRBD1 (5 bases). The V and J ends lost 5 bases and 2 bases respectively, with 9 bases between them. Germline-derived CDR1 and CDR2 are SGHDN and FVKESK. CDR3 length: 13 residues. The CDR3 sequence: CASSLTANTEAFF. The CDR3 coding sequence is TGTGCCAGCAGCTTGACAGCAAACACTGAAGCTTTCTTT.

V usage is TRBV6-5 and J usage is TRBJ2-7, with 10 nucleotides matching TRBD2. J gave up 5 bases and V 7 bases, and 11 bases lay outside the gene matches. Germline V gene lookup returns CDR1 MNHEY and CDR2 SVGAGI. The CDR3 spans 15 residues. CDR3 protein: CASTPRPGTSDEQYF. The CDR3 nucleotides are TGTGCCAGCACCCCACGTCCCGGGACTAGCGACGAGCAGTACTTC.

The CDR3 loop reads CAWSILDRNTGELFF. As DNA, the CDR3 is TGTGCCTGGAGCATCCTCGATAGGAACACCGGGGAGCTGTTTTTT. The chain carries TRBV30 and TRBJ2-2, with no clear D. The CDR3 has 15 residues. V was clipped by 3 bases and J by 1 base, with 12 bases between them. Germline assignment: CDR1 GTSNPN and CDR2 SVGIG (reference sequence).

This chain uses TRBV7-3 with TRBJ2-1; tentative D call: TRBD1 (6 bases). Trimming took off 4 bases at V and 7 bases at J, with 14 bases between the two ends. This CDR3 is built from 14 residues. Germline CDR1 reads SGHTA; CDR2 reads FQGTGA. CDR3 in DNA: TGTGCCAGCAGCTCGAACCCAGGGACAAATGAGCAGTTCTTC. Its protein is CASSSNPGTNEQFF.